The present TCR beta chain was sequenced within a study of shared clonotypes between healthy human individuals. V gave up 4 bases and J gave up 3 bases, with 9 bases separating them. The CDR3 spans 13 residues. Per germline, CDR1 KGHSH and CDR2 LQKENI. Sequencing was performed with immunoSEQ multiplex PCR; in TCRdb, only in-frame clones are kept and a portion is missing. The sample contains some 2,000,000 clones, 95% of which appear only once. Comments on this clone: Other DNA sequences in the same sample also yield this CDR3.

This sequence joins TRBV18 and TRBJ1-1, with unresolved D. This TCR was recovered from a young man in good health. The material sequenced was naive CD4+ T cells sorted from blood. Noted subset: CD45RA+ positively selected. Written as DNA, the CDR3 is TGTGCCAGCTCACTAAGTTTGGACACTGAAGCTTTCTTT. The encoded protein is CASSLSLDTEAFF.